This TCR beta chain was found in a study of blood T cell repertoires in COVID-19. Looking at the study overall: Spain, Italy and the United States supplied samples that represented acute and convalescent COVID-19. Sample material is recorded as cDNA or gDNA derived from T cells, B-cell-depleted T cells, or PBMCs.

Per the study methods: Amplified reference gene primers provided the basis for estimating nucleated cell counts. Sequencing used immunoSEQ multiplex PCR; TCRdb keeps in-frame clones, though not all of them. V, J and clone size are those of that table, while D and trimming were read from the DNA. The data contain about 47,000 clones, roughly 70% of them singletons. The CDR3 is 16 amino acids. This clonotype was sampled from an older man with acute or convalescent COVID-19. Sample: peripheral blood. The chain carries TRBV12-1 and TRBJ2-5; the table's TRBD2 call for D was not verified on the DNA. TRBV12-1 is a recognized pseudogene. The CDR3 loop reads CASSFGLGGLQETQYF. Written as DNA, the CDR3 is TGTGCCAGCAGCTTTGGTTTGGGGGGGCTCCAAGAGACCCAGTACTTC.